Listed here is a single T cell receptor (beta chain). This clonotype came up once. Its binding antigen is unknown. No base qualities exist here, and no much larger clone lies one base off it. One read represents weak support. The data stem from a study of Graves' ophthalmopathy and Graves' hyperthyroidism (dated by TCRdb to 2017 to 2018). A note on the overall study: Hyperthyroidism was considered stable if no progression to ophthalmopathy occurred within 18 months of follow-up. TCR beta repertoire signatures were used to distinguish Graves' ophthalmopathy from Graves' hyperthyroidism and to predict progression to ophthalmopathy. In total, 135 blood samples were TCR-sequenced: some 40 ophthalmopathy, some 75 hyperthyroidism and some 17 hyperthyroidism-to-ophthalmopathy patients. To explore V-J signatures that distinguish ophthalmopathy from hyperthyroidism, a discovery set of 90 to 100 patients was enrolled, made up of over 40 with ophthalmopathy and fewer than 60 with stable hyperthyroidism. For independent validation, a separate cohort was made up of 18 hyperthyroidism patients plus 17 patients who later progressed from hyperthyroidism to ophthalmopathy. In a handful of hyperthyroidism patients, the T-cell repertoire of thyroid tissue was compared with the T-cell repertoire of blood. Following sampling, methimazole starting at 30 mg daily was administered to hyperthyroidism patients, and high-dose intravenous methylprednisolone was administered to ophthalmopathy patients. General conclusions and limits of the study: No statistical method was used to predetermine the sample size, and group allocation was not hidden from the investigators. In validation, the model predicted ophthalmopathy progression with less than 71% sensitivity and 72.22% specificity; some 13 predicted patients were CT-confirmed with GO in a median of around 6.5 months. Ophthalmopathy was separated from stable hyperthyroidism by the 13-signature model with roughly 90% sensitivity and around 81% specificity in cross-validation and with 80%/75% in the test set. Most expanded thyroid clonotypes with a frequency above 0.001 also appeared in blood, which suggests that blood repertoires may reflect the immune response in the thyroid.

Patients with hyperthyroidism were aged 18 to 65 years, had been newly diagnosed, and had a disease duration of less than 2 months. Patients with other autoimmune diseases, uncontrolled infections, pregnancy or lactation were excluded. Diagnosis relied on clinical symptoms, serum thyroxine, TRAb, thyroid ultrasound and orbital computed tomography. Trizol reagent was used to extract the total RNA, and its quality was then checked on an Agilent 2100 Bioanalyzer. The germline V and J ends show losses of 1 base and 4 bases respectively, and no gene match explains 2 bases of the junction. Counted from cysteine to phenylalanine, this CDR3 has 16 amino acids. The sequence is cut down to CDR3 DNA, 48 bases in frame from base 1. The germline V gene specifies ENHRY as CDR1 and SYGVKD as CDR2. For repertoire sequencing, the TCR beta CDR3 regions were amplified from RNA transcripts. A first-round RT-PCR used HTBI primers with the Qiagen OneStep RT-PCR kit, followed by a second-round multiplex PCR, size selection and purification. Sequencing of the libraries was carried out on an Illumina HiSeq2000 in paired-end mode with 100 bp reads. Per the source publication's procedure: Reads were processed with SOAPnuke, discarding reads with adapters, uncalled bases, mean Phred below 15, or no exact constant-primer or identifier match. COPE v1.2.5 was used to merge the high-quality paired reads. Unique nucleotide sequences were defined as clonotypes and aligned to IMGT TRB V, D and J references using MiTCR v1.1. Only V-J combinations with frequency above 0.0001 were analysed, covering 99% to 99.2% of repertoires. For each V-J combination, a TCR clonal expansion and chaos score was defined as the ratio of F50 clonal expansion to chaos observed in the TCRdist matrix. Features were reduced by Welch's t-statistics and random forest to 10 to 15 V-J combinations, which fed a naive Bayes classifier. The Morisita-Horn index was used to measure how similar the thyroid and blood repertoires were. The public sequencing data were trimmed at Q25 with fastp and processed into clonotypes with MiXCR by TCRdb, which kept only in-frame beta chains. Identical CDR3 proteins give one entry, which carries the most common genes and DNA. The V and J calls, along with clone size, are taken from TCRdb and not from the paper's own processing. Counted in this sample were around 1,200,000 distinct CDR3 sequences; 36% of them appeared once. Around 10% of the sample is taken by the ten largest.

This sequence originates from an adult man with Graves' hyperthyroidism. The V gene is TRBV10-3 and the J gene is TRBJ2-2, with 11 central nucleotides matching TRBD1. Input material: peripheral blood or thyroid tissue (not recorded which). CDR3 loop: CAISEWGQGVTGELFF. The nucleotides are TGTGCCATCAGTGAGTGGGGACAGGGGGTCACCGGGGAGCTGTTTTTT.